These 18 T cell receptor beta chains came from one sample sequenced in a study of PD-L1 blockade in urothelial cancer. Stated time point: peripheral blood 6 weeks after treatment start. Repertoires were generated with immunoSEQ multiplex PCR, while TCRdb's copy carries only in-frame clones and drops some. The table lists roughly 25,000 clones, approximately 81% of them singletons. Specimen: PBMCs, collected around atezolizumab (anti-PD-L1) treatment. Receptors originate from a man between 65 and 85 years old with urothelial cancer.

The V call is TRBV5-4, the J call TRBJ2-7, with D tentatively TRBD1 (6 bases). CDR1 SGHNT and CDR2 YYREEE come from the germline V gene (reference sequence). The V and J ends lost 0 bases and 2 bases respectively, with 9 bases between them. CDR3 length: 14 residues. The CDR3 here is CASSLEAGAYEQYF. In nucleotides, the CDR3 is TGTGCCAGCAGCTTGGAAGCAGGGGCCTACGAGCAGTACTTC. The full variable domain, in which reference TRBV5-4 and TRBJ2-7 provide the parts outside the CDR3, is ETGVTQSPTHLIKTRGQQVTLRCSSQSGHNTVSWYQQALGQGPQFIFQYYREEENGRGNFPPRFSGLQFPNYSSELNVNALELDDSALYLCASSLEAGAYEQYFGPGTRLTVT.

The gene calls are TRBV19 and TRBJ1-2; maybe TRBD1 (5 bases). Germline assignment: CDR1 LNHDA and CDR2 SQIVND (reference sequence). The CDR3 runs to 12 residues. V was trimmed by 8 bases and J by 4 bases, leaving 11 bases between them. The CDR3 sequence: CASLDGGYGYTF. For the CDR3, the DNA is TGTGCCAGTCTAGACGGGGGCTATGGCTACACCTTC.

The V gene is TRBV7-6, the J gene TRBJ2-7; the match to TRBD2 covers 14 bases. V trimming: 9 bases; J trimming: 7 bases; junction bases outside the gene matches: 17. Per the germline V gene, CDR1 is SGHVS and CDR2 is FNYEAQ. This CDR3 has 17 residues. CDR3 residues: CASKPGLAGEKAREQYF. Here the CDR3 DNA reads TGTGCCAGTAAGCCGGGACTAGCGGGAGAAAAGGCCCGGGAGCAGTACTTC.

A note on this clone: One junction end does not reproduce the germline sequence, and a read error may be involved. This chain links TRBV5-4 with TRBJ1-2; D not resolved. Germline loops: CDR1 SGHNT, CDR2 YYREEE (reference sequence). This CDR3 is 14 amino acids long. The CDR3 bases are TGTGTCAGCAGCTTGGAGGGTCTTCGAGGGGGCTACACCTTC. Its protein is CVSSLEGLRGGYTF.

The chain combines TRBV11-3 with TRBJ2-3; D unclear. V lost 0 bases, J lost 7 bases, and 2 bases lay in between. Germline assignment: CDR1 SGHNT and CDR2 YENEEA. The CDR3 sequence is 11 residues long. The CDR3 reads CASSLDNTQYF. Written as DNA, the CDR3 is TGTGCCAGCAGCTTAGATAATACGCAGTATTTT.

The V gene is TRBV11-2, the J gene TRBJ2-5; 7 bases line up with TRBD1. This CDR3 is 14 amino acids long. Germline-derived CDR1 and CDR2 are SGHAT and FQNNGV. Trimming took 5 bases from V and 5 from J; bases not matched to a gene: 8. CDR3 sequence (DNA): TGTGCCAGCAGCCCGGGACAGCGCGGGGAGACCCAGTACTTC. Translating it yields CASSPGQRGETQYF.

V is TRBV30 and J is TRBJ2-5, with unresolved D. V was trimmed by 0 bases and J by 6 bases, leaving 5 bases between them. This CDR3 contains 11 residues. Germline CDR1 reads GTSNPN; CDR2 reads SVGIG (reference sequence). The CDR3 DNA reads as TGTGCCTGGAGTGTACTCCAGACCCAGTACTTC. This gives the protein CAWSVLQTQYF. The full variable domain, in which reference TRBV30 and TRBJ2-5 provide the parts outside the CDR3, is SQTIHQWPATLVQPVGSPLSLECTVEGTSNPNLYWYRQAAGRGLQLLFYSVGIGQISSEVPQNLSASRPQDRQFILSSKKLLLSDSGFYLCAWSVLQTQYFGPGTRLLVL.

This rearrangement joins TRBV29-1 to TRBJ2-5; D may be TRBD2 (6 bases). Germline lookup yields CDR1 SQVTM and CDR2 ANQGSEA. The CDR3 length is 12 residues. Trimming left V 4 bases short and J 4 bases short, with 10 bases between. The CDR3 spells CSVGRVRETQYF. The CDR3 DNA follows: TGCAGCGTTGGGAGGGTAAGAGAGACCCAGTACTTC.

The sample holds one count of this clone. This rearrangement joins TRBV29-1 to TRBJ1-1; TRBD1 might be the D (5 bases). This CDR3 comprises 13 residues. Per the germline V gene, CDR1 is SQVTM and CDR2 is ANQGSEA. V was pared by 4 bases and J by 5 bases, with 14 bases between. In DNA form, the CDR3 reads TGCAGCGTTGGATTAGGAGGGGCTACTGAAGCTTTCTTT. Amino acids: CSVGLGGATEAFF.

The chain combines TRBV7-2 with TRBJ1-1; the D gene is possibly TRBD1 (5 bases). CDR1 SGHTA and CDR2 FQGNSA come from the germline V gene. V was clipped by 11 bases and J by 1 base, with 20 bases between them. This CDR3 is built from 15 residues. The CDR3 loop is CAPQDTEIWNTEAFF. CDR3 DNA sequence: TGTGCCCCGCAGGACACAGAGATCTGGAACACTGAAGCTTTCTTT.

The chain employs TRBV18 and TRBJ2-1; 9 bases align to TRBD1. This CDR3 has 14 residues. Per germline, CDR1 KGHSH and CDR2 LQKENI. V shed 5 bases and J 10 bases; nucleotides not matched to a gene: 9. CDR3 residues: CASSAQGARFEQFF. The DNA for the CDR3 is TGTGCCAGCTCAGCACAGGGGGCGCGTTTCGAGCAGTTCTTC.

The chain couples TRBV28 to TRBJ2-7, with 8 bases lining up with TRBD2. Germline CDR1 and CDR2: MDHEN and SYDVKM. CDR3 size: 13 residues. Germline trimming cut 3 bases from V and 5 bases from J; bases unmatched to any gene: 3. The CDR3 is CASSLSGSNEQYF. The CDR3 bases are TGTGCCAGCAGTTTGAGCGGGAGTAACGAGCAGTACTTC. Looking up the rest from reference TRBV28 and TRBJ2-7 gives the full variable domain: DVKVTQSSRYLVKRTGEKVFLECVQDMDHENMFWYRQDPGLGLRLIYFSYDVKMKEKGDIPEGYSVSREKKERFSLILESASTNQTSMYLCASSLSGSNEQYFGPGTRLTVT.

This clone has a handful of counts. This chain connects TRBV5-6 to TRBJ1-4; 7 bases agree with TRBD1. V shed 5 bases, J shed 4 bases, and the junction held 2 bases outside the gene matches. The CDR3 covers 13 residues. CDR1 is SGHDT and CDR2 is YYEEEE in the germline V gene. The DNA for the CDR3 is TGTGCCAGCAGGGGACAGCTTAATGAAAAACTGTTTTTT. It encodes CASRGQLNEKLFF.

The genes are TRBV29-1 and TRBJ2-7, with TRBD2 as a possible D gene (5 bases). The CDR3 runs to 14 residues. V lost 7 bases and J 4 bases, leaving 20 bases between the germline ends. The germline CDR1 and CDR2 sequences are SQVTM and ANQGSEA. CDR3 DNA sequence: TGCAGCGGGGAGCCGGCCGGGAAAGATTACGAGCAGTACTTC. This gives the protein CSGEPAGKDYEQYF.

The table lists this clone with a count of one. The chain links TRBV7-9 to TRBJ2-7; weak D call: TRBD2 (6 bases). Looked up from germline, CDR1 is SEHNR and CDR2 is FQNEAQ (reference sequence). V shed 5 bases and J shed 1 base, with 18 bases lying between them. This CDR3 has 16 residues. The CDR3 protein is CASSIRGGDRSYEQYF. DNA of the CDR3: TGTGCCAGCAGCATAAGAGGAGGGGACCGATCCTACGAGCAGTACTTC.

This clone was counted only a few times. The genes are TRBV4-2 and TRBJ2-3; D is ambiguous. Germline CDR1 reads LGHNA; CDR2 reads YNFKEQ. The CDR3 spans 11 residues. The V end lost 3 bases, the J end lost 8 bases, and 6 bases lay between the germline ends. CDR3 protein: CASSHSGTQYF. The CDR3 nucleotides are TGTGCCAGCAGCCATTCAGGTACGCAGTATTTT.

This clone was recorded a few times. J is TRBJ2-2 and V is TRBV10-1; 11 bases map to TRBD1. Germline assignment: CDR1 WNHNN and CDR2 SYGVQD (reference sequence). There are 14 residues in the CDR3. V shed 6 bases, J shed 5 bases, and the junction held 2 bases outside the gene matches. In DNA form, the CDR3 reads TGCGCCAGCAGGGGGACAGGGGGAACCGGGGAGCTGTTTTTT. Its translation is CASRGTGGTGELFF.

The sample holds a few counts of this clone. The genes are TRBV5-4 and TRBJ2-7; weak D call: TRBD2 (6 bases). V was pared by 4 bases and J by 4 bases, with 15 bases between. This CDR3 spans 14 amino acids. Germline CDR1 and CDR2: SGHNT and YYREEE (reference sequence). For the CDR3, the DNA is TGTGCCAGCAGCGGATCAGGACGGGAGTACGAGCAGTACTTC. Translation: CASSGSGREYEQYF.